The rows below give T cell receptor beta chains drawn from one sample of a study of blood T cell repertoires in COVID-19. Generated by immunoSEQ multiplex PCR, the TCRdb table keeps only in-frame clones and is missing some. This repertoire shows about 32,000 clones, 90% found once; its top ten account for about 1%. The specimen was peripheral blood. The receptors were gathered from a man between 65 and 80 years old with active or convalescent COVID-19. CDR3s include the opening cysteine and the closing phenylalanine or tryptophan. D genes are given only for firm matches. Only some rows state a clone size, as once, few, many or a class for expanded clones.

>16|TRBD1|TRBV19|.|TRBJ1-2
TGTGCCAGTAGTACGACCGGGACAGGGGTGGGTTATGGCTACACCTTC
CASSTTGTGVGYGYTF
>15|TRBD1|TRBV5-4|.|TRBJ2-7
TGTGCCAGCAGCTTAAGGGGCAGGGGGCGCCACGAGCAGTACTTC
CASSLRGRGRHEQYF
>13|.|TRBV14|.|TRBJ1-5
TGTGCCAGCAGCCAGGGCCGGGGACAGCCCCAGCATTTT
CASSQGRGQPQHF
>15|TRBD2|TRBV14|.|TRBJ2-7
TGTGCCAGCAGCCCCCTCAGCGGGGGGAAGTACGAGCAGTACTTC
CASSPLSGGKYEQYF
>13|TRBD1|TRBV28|few|TRBJ1-2
TGTGCCAGCAGTGTGGACAGGGACTATGGCTACACCTTC
CASSVDRDYGYTF
>16|.|TRBV9|.|TRBJ2-3
TGTGCCAGCAGCGTAGATGGTAGCGAGAACACAGATACGCAGTATTTT
CASSVDGSENTDTQYF
>14|.|TRBV10-3|once|TRBJ1-1
TGTGCCACCCGGGACACGCGCTCGAACACTGAAGCTTTCTTT
CATRDTRSNTEAFF
>14|.|TRBV5-4|.|TRBJ1-2
TGTGCCAGCAGCTTGGCCCAGGTGGACTATGGCTACACCTTC
CASSLAQVDYGYTF
>15|TRBD1|TRBV29-1|.|TRBJ1-2
TGCAGCGTGTCGGGACAGGGGATAGCTAACTATGGCTACACCTTC
CSVSGQGIANYGYTF
>17|.|TRBV4-2|.|TRBJ2-6
TGTGCCAGCAGCCCGGGTGCATCTGGCTCTGGGGCCAACGTCCTGACTTTC
CASSPGASGSGANVLTF
>14|TRBD1|TRBV5-1|.|TRBJ2-5
TGCGCCAGCAAGTTGACAGGGGGGGCAGAGACCCAGTACTTC
CASKLTGGAETQYF
>14|TRBD2|TRBV11-1|.|TRBJ2-7
TGTGCCAGCAGTTACGGGGGGGCGCGCAACGAGCAGTACTTC
CASSYGGARNEQYF
>18|TRBD2|TRBV18|.|TRBJ2-3
TGTGCCAGCTCACCACCGAAGACTAGCGGGATTAGCACAGATACGCAGTATTTT
CASSPPKTSGISTDTQYF
>13|.|TRBV28|.|TRBJ1-1
TGTGCCAGCAGTAGACAGGTACGCACTGAAGCTTTCTTT
CASSRQVRTEAFF
>15|.|TRBV14|once|TRBJ2-7
TGTGCCAGCAGCCAAGGACGACAGGTTTTCGACGAGCAGTACTTC
CASSQGRQVFDEQYF
>14|.|TRBV2|.|TRBJ1-2
TGTGCCAGCAGTGAAGCGCGGACAGCCCTAGGCTACACCTTC
CASSEARTALGYTF
>16|TRBD1|TRBV5-1|.|TRBJ1-3
TGCGCCAGCAGCTTCGTGGACAGGGGCTCTGGAAACACCATATATTTT
CASSFVDRGSGNTIYF
>12|.|TRBV29-1|.|TRBJ2-7
TGCAGCGTTGAACAGGTCAGTGGGGAGCAGTACTTC
CSVEQVSGEQYF